The next 20 T cell receptor beta chains were all read from a single sample in a study of T cells after yellow fever vaccination. One entry per CDR3 protein, called by TCRdb with MiXCR from the 5' RACE reads. This sample carries more than 450,000 distinct CDR3 sequences, 20% to 25% of them seen once, and the ten largest clones take about 16%. This specimen was PBMCs, taken about 20 days after the first yellow fever vaccination. Receptor source: a man between 18 and 35 years old who received the YFV17D yellow fever vaccine.

J is TRBJ1-3 and V is TRBV15, with D tentatively TRBD1 (6 bases). The CDR3 is made up of 15 amino acids. Germline values: CDR1 LNHNV, CDR2 YYDKDF (reference sequence). The V end was cut by 3 bases, the J end by 3 bases, with 12 bases between. As DNA, the CDR3 is TGTGCCACCAGCAGGGGTGGACAGAATGGAAACACCATATATTTT. This translates into CATSRGGQNGNTIYF.

This clonotype was found a few times. The V gene is TRBV4-2, the J gene TRBJ2-2; 7 bases agree with TRBD2. Germline trimming cut 4 bases from V and 6 bases from J; bases unmatched to any gene: 11. Germline V gene lookup returns CDR1 LGHNA and CDR2 YNFKEQ. CDR3 length: 16 residues. CDR3 sequence: CASSPNNMGGAGELFF. The CDR3 region has the DNA TGTGCCAGCAGCCCTAATAATATGGGGGGGGCCGGGGAGCTGTTTTTT.

This clonotype was detected only a few times. The rearrangement joins TRBV4-3 to TRBJ2-5, with D unclear. Germline V gene lookup returns CDR1 LGHNA and CDR2 YSLEER. V was cut by 5 bases and J by 2 bases, with 6 bases left in between. The CDR3 runs to 12 residues. The CDR3 is CASSCKQETQYF. The CDR3 region has the DNA TGCGCCAGCAGCTGTAAACAAGAGACCCAGTACTTC.

This sequence joins TRBV6-4 and TRBJ2-3; D is undetermined. V lost 5 bases, J lost 5 bases, and 8 bases lay in between. Germline CDR1 is MRHNA and CDR2 is SNTAGT. The CDR3 sequence is 12 residues long. The CDR3 DNA reads TGTGCCAGCAGTCGTGACGGAGATACGCAGTATTTT. Residues: CASSRDGDTQYF.

This clonotype came up a few times. CDR3 amino acids: CASSLADGRYGYTF. As DNA, the CDR3 is TGTGCCAGCAGCTTAGCGGATGGACGCTATGGCTACACCTTC. The V and J genes are TRBV7-9 and TRBJ1-2, with no clear D. V was shortened by 0 bases and J by 4 bases, with 9 bases between the two germline ends. The CDR3 spans 14 residues. CDR1 is SEHNR and CDR2 is FQNEAQ in the germline V gene (reference sequence).

The chain uses TRBV12-3 or TRBV12-4 and TRBJ1-1, with D maybe TRBD1 (6 bases). This CDR3 has 12 amino acids. V shed 10 bases and J shed 4 bases, with 13 bases lying between them. The CDR3 coding sequence is TGTGCCATCATAGGGGGGGGCACTGAAGCTTTCTTT. Translating gives CAIIGGGTEAFF.

V and J are TRBV5-1 and TRBJ2-7; D possibly uses TRBD1 or TRBD2 (6 bases each). The CDR3 is 15 amino acids. Germline V CDR1 and CDR2: SGHRS, YFSETQ. Trimming removed 0 bases from V and 2 bases from J, with 12 bases in between. The CDR3 DNA reads TGCGCCAGCAGCTTGGATCGGGGGCTCACCTACGAGCAGTACTTC. This gives the protein CASSLDRGLTYEQYF. The full variable domain, with the rest looked up from reference TRBV5-1 and TRBJ2-7, is KAGVTQTPRYLIKTRGQQVTLSCSPISGHRSVSWYQQTPGQGLQFLFEYFSETQRNKGNFPGRFSGRQFSNSRSEMNVSTLELGDSALYLCASSLDRGLTYEQYFGPGTRLTVT.

This clonotype has just a few counts. The CDR3 DNA sequence: TGCGCCAGCAGCGCGGCTCCCGGGACAGGGAAGGTCGGGGAGCTGTTTTTT. Its protein is CASSAAPGTGKVGELFF. This chain links TRBV5-1 with TRBJ2-2, with 9 bases that match TRBD1. J lost 7 bases, V lost 4 bases, and 14 bases had no gene match. CDR3 length: 17 residues. Germline-derived CDR1 and CDR2 are SGHRS and YFSETQ.

This clonotype was detected only a few times. The chain has TRBV7-2 and TRBJ2-5, with D unclear. Per the germline V gene, CDR1 is SGHTA and CDR2 is FQGNSA. This CDR3 spans 15 amino acids. The V end lost 0 bases, the J end lost 5 bases, and 13 bases lay between the germline ends. The CDR3 reads CASSLAGFLGETQYF. CDR3 bases: TGTGCCAGCAGCTTAGCGGGGTTCCTTGGCGAGACCCAGTACTTC.

This clonotype occurred a few times. The V call is TRBV10-3, the J call TRBJ2-1; no clear D. The CDR3 has 13 residues. Between the trimmed V and J ends, which lost 4 bases and 0 bases, there was a span of 4 bases. CDR1 is ENHRY and CDR2 is SYGVKD in the germline V gene. The CDR3, as DNA: TGTGCCATCAGTGGGGCCTCCTACAATGAGCAGTTCTTC. This encodes CAISGASYNEQFF.

This clonotype has only a few counts. The chain recombines TRBV11-2 with TRBJ1-2, with a possible D match to TRBD1 (5 bases). Germline CDR1 and CDR2: SGHAT and FQNNGV. The CDR3 consists of 14 residues. V was clipped by 1 base and J by 6 bases, with 12 bases between them. CDR3 coding DNA: TGTGCCAGCAGCTTAGTGAGCAGGGCAAATGGCTACACCTTC. Translated, it gives CASSLVSRANGYTF.

J is TRBJ2-1 and V is TRBV6-5, with D unresolved. The V end was cut by 4 bases, the J end by 8 bases, with 15 bases between. Looked up from germline, CDR1 is MNHEY and CDR2 is SVGAGI. This CDR3 comprises 14 residues. CDR3 loop: CASSSFVGVDEQFF. CDR3 in DNA: TGTGCCAGCAGTTCCTTTGTAGGCGTGGATGAGCAGTTCTTC.

V and J are TRBV24-1 and TRBJ2-5; TRBD2 matches at 7 bases. This CDR3 is 15 amino acids long. V shed 4 bases and J 6 bases; nucleotides not matched to a gene: 10. Germline lookup yields CDR1 KGHDR and CDR2 SFDVKD. The CDR3 reads CATSDGRGGLKTQYF. CDR3 DNA sequence: TGTGCCACCAGTGACGGGCGCGGGGGTCTGAAGACCCAGTACTTC.

This clonotype was detected a few times. The V call is TRBV7-8, the J call TRBJ2-3; TRBD2 aligns across 11 bases. This CDR3 has 15 amino acids. The V segment lost 4 bases and the J segment 6 bases; nucleotides outside the gene matches: 6. The V gene's germline CDR1 is SGHVS and CDR2 FQNEAQ. CDR3 loop: CASSWLAGGGDTQYF. CDR3 nucleotide sequence: TGTGCCAGCAGCTGGCTAGCGGGGGGTGGTGATACGCAGTATTTT. Supplemented by reference TRBV7-8 and TRBJ2-3, the full variable domain reads GAGVSQSPRYKVAKRGQDVALRCDPISGHVSLFWYQQALGQGPEFLTYFQNEAQLDKSGLPSDRFFAERPEGSVSTLKIQRTQQEDSAVYLCASSWLAGGGDTQYFGPGTRLTVL.

This clonotype appeared a few times. The chain joins TRBV5-1 to TRBJ2-6; D remains ambiguous. Between the trimmed V and J ends, which lost 3 bases and 0 bases, there was a span of 7 bases. Germline V lookup: CDR1 SGHRS, CDR2 YFSETQ. CDR3 length: 15 residues. The CDR3 is CASSSQASGANVLTF. Written as DNA, the CDR3 is TGCGCCAGCAGCTCGCAGGCCTCTGGGGCCAACGTCCTGACTTTC. Using reference TRBV5-1 and TRBJ2-6 for the parts outside the CDR3, the full variable domain is KAGVTQTPRYLIKTRGQQVTLSCSPISGHRSVSWYQQTPGQGLQFLFEYFSETQRNKGNFPGRFSGRQFSNSRSEMNVSTLELGDSALYLCASSSQASGANVLTFGAGSRLTVL.

V and J are TRBV2 and TRBJ2-7, with a weak D call TRBD1 (6 bases). The CDR3 loop spans 15 amino acids. The germline V gene has CDR1 SNHLY and CDR2 FYNNEI. The V and J ends lost 2 bases and 7 bases respectively, with 18 bases between them. The CDR3 is CASSEMAQGIGEQYF. The CDR3 bases are TGTGCCAGCAGTGAAATGGCACAGGGTATCGGAGAGCAGTACTTC. The variable domain in full, with the rest retrieved from reference TRBV2 and TRBJ2-7, is EPEVTQTPSHQVTQMGQEVILRCVPISNHLYFYWYRQILGQKVEFLVSFYNNEISEKSEIFDDQFSVERPDGSNFTLKIRSTKLEDSAMYFCASSEMAQGIGEQYFGPGTRLTVT.

This clonotype occurred a few times. The chain carries TRBV7-2 and TRBJ2-3; 9 nucleotides match TRBD2. The V and J ends lost 5 bases and 4 bases, in that order; junction bases with no gene match: 10. The CDR3 consists of 16 residues. Germline-derived CDR1 and CDR2 are SGHTA and FQGNSA. CDR3: CASSVSRSGGADTQYF. CDR3 sequence (DNA): TGTGCCAGCAGCGTTTCCCGTAGCGGGGGAGCAGATACGCAGTATTTT.

The CDR3 DNA follows: TGTGCCAGCAGTGCGGGGGGCTGGAACACCGGGGAGCTGTTTTTT. Amino acids: CASSAGGWNTGELFF. This chain links TRBV2 with TRBJ2-2, with D perhaps matching TRBD2 (7 bases). This CDR3 contains 15 residues. The V end was cut by 4 bases, the J end by 1 base, with 10 bases between. Germline assignment: CDR1 SNHLY and CDR2 FYNNEI.

This clonotype was detected only once. This rearrangement joins TRBV7-2 to TRBJ1-6; D is undetermined. The germline CDR1 and CDR2 sequences are SGHTA and FQGNSA. The CDR3 contains 13 residues. Trimming left V 1 base short and J 10 bases short, with 8 bases between. DNA of the CDR3: TGTGCCAGCAGCTTAGAGGGATCCTCACCCCTCCACTTT. Its translation: CASSLEGSSPLHF. The full variable domain, with the rest looked up from reference TRBV7-2 and TRBJ1-6, is GAGVSQSPSNKVTEKGKDVELRCDPISGHTALYWYRQSLGQGLEFLIYFQGNSAPDKSGLPSDRFSAERTGGSVSTLTIQRTQQEDSAVYLCASSLEGSSPLHFGNGTRLTVT.

To note about this clonotype: The junction departs from germline at one end; a sequencing error may be responsible. J is TRBJ1-5 and V is TRBV12-3 or TRBV12-4, with D unclear. The CDR3 has 15 amino acids. CDR3 region: CSSSLSAGSNQPQHF. The CDR3 region has the DNA TGTTCCAGCAGTTTATCCGCAGGTAGCAATCAGCCCCAGCATTTT.